One T cell receptor beta chain is described in this entry. Its antigen is currently unknown. This sample is drawn from a study of glioma-infiltrating T cells. Using RNA template, CDR3s of TCR alpha and beta were amplified with iRepertoire arm-PCR. Tissue mRNA or PBMC total RNA, about 90-450 ng, went into one-step reverse transcription and amplification. From the multiplex PCR reads, TCRdb called clonotypes with MiXCR, one entry per CDR3 protein. Counted here are about 140,000 distinct CDR3 sequences, about 39% occurring once; the ten biggest clones make up about 18%. CDR3 size: 12 residues. Germline lookup yields CDR1 MNHEY and CDR2 SVGEGT. Trimming pared 7 bases from V and 6 bases from J, leaving 13 bases between. Findings and caveats of the study: Only very few CDR3 sequences appeared in both tissue and blood. Above-expected tissue-blood divergence occurred in all gliomas, most in low-grade ones.

This sequence was found in a human donor with low-grade glioma or glioblastoma, undergoing nonglioma brain surgery, or in good health (not recorded which). V gene TRBV6-2 or TRBV6-3 combines with J gene TRBJ2-7, with D possibly matching TRBD2 (6 bases). The sequencing sample was made of glioma tissue, nonneoplastic brain tissue, or PBMCs (not recorded which). CDR3 DNA: TGTGCCAGCAACGCGGGGATGGGCGAGCAGTACTTC. It specifies CASNAGMGEQYF.